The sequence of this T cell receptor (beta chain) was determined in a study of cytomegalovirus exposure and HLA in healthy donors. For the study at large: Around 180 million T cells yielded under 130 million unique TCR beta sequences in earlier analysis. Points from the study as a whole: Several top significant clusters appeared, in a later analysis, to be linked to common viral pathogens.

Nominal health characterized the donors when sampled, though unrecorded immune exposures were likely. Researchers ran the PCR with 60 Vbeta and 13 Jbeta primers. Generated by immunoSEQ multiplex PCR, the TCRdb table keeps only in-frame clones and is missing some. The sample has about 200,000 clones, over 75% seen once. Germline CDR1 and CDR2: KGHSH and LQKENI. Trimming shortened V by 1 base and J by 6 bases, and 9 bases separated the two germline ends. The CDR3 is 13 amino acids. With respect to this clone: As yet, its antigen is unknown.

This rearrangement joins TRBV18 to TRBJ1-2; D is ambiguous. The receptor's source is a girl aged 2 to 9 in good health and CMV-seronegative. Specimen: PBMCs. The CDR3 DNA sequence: TGTGCCAGCTCACCACAAACAGCTGATGGCTACACCTTC. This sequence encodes CASSPQTADGYTF.